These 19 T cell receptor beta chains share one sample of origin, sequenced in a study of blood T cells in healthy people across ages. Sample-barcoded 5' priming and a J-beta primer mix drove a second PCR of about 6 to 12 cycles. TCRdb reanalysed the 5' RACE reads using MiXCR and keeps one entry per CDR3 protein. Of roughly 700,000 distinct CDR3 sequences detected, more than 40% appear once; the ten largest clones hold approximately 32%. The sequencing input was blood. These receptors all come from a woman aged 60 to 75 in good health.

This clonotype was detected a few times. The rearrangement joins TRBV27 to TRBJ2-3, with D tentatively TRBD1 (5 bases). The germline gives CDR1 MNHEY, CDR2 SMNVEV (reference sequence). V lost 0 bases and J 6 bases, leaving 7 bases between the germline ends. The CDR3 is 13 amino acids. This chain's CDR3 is CASSLSNRDTQYF. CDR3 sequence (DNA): TGTGCCAGCAGTTTATCCAACAGGGATACGCAGTATTTT.

DNA of the CDR3: TGTGCCAGCAGTTCCCCCACCGGGACAGGGCCCACCGGGGAGCTGTTTTTT. As protein: CASSSPTGTGPTGELFF. The V and J genes are TRBV27 and TRBJ2-2; the match to TRBD1 covers 9 bases. The CDR3 loop spans 17 amino acids. V trimming: 4 bases; J trimming: 4 bases; junction bases outside the gene matches: 10. CDR1 and CDR2 from the germline V gene are MNHEY and SMNVEV (reference sequence).

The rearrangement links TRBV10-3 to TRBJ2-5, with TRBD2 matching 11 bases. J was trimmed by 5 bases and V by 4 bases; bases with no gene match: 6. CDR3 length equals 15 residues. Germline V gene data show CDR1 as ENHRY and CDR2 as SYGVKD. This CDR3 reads CAISGTSGSGETQYF. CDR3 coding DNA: TGTGCCATCAGTGGTACTAGCGGGAGTGGGGAGACCCAGTACTTC.

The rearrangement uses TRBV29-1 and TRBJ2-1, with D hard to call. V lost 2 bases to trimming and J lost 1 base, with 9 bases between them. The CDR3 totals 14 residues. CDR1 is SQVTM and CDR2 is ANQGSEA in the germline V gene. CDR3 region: CSVEPAQSYNEQFF. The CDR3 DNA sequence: TGCAGCGTTGAACCCGCCCAGTCCTACAATGAGCAGTTCTTC.

The CDR3 sequence is CSARDSFGTDTQYF. As DNA, the CDR3 is TGCAGTGCTAGAGATAGCTTTGGTACAGATACGCAGTATTTT. This chain uses TRBV20-1 with TRBJ2-3; D is uncertain. The CDR3 spans 14 residues. Trimming removed 0 bases from V and 3 bases from J, with 10 bases in between. Germline-derived CDR1 and CDR2 are DFQATT and SNEGSKA (reference sequence).

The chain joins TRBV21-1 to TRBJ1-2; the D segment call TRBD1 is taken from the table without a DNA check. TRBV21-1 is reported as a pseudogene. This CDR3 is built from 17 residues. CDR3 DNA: TGTGCCAGCAGCAAAGTTGGATCCGAACAGGGAGTCTATGGCTACACCTTC. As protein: CASSKVGSEQGVYGYTF.

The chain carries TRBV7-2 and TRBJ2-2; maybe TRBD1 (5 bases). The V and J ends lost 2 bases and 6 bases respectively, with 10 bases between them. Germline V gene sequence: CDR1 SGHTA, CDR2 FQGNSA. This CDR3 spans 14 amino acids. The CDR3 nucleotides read TGTGCCAGCAGCTTAAGTTTCAGGGCCGGGGAGCTGTTTTTT. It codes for CASSLSFRAGELFF.

The CDR3 DNA reads as TGTGCCAGCAGCGTAGAGGACAATGAGCAGTACTTC. Translating gives CASSVEDNEQYF. The chain employs TRBV9 and TRBJ2-7; D might be TRBD1 (5 bases). Germline-derived CDR1 and CDR2 are SGDLS and YYNGEE. Trimming removed 0 bases at V and 7 bases at J, with 8 bases between. CDR3 length equals 12 residues.

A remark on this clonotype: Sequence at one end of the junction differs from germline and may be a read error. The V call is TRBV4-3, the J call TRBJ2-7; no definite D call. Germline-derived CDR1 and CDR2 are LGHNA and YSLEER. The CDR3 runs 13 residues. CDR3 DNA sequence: TGCGCCGGCAGCCAGGACCTGCCCTACGAGCAGTACTTC. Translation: CAGSQDLPYEQYF.

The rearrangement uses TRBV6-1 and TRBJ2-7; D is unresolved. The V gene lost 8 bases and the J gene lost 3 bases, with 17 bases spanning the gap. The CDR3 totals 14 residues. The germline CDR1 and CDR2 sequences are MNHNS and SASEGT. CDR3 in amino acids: CASLGSLAVYEQYF. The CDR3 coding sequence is TGTGCCAGCTTGGGTAGCTTGGCGGTCTACGAGCAGTACTTC.

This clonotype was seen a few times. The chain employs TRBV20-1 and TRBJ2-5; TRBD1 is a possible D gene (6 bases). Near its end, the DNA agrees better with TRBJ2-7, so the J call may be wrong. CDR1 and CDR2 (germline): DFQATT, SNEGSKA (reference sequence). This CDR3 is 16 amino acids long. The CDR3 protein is CSASGVDRTGSDEQYF. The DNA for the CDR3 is TGCAGTGCTAGCGGGGTCGACAGGACCGGGTCTGACGAGCAGTACTTC.

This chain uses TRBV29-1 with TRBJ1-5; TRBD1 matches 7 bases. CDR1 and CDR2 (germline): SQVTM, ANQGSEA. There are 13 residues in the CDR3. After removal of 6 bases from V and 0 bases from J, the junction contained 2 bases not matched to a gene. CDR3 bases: TGCAGCGTCCGGGACAGTAGCAATCAGCCCCAGCATTTT. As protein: CSVRDSSNQPQHF.

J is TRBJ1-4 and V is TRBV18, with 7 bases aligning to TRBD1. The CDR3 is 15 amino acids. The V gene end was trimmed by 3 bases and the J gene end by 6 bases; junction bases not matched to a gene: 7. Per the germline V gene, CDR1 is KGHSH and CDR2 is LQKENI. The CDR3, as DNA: TGTGCCAGCTCACCTGCACAGGGGCAGGATGAAAAACTGTTTTTT. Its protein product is CASSPAQGQDEKLFF. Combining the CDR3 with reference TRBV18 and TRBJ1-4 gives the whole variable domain NAGVMQNPRHLVRRRGQEARLRCSPMKGHSHVYWYRQLPEEGLKFMVYLQKENIIDESGMPKERFSAEFPKEGPSILRIQQVVRGDSAAYFCASSPAQGQDEKLFFGSGTQLSVL.

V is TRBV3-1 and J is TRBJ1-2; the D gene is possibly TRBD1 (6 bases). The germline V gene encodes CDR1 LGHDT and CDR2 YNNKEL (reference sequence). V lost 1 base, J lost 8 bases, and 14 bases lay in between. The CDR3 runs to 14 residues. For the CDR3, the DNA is TGTGCCAGCAGCCAAGCGGGGGGGCCGAGGGGCTACACCTTC. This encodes CASSQAGGPRGYTF.

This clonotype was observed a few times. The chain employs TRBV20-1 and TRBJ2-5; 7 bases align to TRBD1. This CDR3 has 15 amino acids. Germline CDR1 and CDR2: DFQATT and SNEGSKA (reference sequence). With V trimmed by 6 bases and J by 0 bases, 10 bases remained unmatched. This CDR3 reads CSAKDNRGNQETQYF. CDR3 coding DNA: TGCAGTGCCAAGGATAACAGGGGAAACCAAGAGACCCAGTACTTC.

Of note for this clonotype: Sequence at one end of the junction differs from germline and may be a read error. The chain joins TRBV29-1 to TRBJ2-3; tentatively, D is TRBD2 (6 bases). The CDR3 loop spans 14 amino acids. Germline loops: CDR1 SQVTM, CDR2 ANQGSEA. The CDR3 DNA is TGCGGCGTTGTCGGGGACGGGAGAACAGATACGCAGTATTTT. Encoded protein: CGVVGDGRTDTQYF.

The DNA of the CDR3 is TGTGCCAGCAGTTCGGACAGGCGCCTCTCAGGCTACACCTTC. It yields the protein CASSSDRRLSGYTF. This chain uses TRBV2 with TRBJ1-2; TRBD1 agrees at 7 bases. The germline gives CDR1 SNHLY, CDR2 FYNNEI. V shed 5 bases, J shed 8 bases, and the junction held 11 bases outside the gene matches. The CDR3 has 14 amino acids.

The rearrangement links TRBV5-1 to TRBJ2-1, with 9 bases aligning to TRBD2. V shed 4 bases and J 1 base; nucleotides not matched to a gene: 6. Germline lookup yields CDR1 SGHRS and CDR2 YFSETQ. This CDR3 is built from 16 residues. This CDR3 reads CASSGGSGGSYNEQFF. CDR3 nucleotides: TGCGCCAGCAGCGGCGGGAGCGGGGGGTCCTACAATGAGCAGTTCTTC.

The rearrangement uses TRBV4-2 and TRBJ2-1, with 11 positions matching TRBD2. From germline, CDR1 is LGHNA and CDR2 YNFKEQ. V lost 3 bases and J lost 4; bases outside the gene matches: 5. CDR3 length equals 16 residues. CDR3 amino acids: CASSQIAGGGYNEQFF. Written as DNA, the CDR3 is TGTGCCAGCAGCCAGATAGCGGGAGGGGGTTACAATGAGCAGTTCTTC.